This TCR beta chain was identified during a study of blood T cell repertoires in COVID-19. Some clones are missing from TCRdb's copy, which holds only in-frame ones; the method was immunoSEQ multiplex PCR. The table lists fewer than 80,000 clones, 88% of them singletons. This receptor was obtained from a human donor in a cohort sampled during active COVID-19. The sequenced sample was peripheral blood.

The CDR3 nucleotides are TGCGCCAGCAGCGTAAGCGGGGGGGCCGTTATCCCCGGGGAGCTGTTTTTT. Protein product: CASSVSGGAVIPGELFF. The V call is TRBV5-1, the J call TRBJ2-2, with 10 bases that match TRBD2. Germline loops: CDR1 SGHRS, CDR2 YFSETQ. This CDR3 spans 17 amino acids. The V gene end was trimmed by 4 bases and the J gene end by 6 bases; junction bases not matched to a gene: 12. The full variable domain, its missing parts supplied by reference TRBV5-1 and TRBJ2-2, is KAGVTQTPRYLIKTRGQQVTLSCSPISGHRSVSWYQQTPGQGLQFLFEYFSETQRNKGNFPGRFSGRQFSNSRSEMNVSTLELGDSALYLCASSVSGGAVIPGELFFGEGSRLTVL.